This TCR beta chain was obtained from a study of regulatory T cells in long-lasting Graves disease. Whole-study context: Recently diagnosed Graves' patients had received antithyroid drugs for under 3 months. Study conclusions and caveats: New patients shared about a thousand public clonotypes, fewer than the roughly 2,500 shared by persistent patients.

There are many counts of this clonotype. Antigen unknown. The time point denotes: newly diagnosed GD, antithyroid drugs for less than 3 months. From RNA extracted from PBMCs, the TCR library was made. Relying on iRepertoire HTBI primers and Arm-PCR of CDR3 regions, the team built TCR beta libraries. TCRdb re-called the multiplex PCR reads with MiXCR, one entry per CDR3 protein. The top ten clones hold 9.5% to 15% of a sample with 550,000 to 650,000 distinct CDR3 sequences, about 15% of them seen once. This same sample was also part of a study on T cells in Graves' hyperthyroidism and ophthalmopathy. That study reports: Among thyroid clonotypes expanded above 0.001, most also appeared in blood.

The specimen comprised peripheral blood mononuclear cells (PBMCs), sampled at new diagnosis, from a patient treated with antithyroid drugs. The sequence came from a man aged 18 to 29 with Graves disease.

The DNA for the CDR3 is TGTGCCAGCAGTTTGAGGATTCTGGGGGAGCAGTACTTC. Translated: CASSLRILGEQYF. The V gene is TRBV28, the J gene TRBJ2-7; no definite D call. The V end lost 3 bases, the J end lost 7 bases, and 13 bases lay between the germline ends. CDR1 MDHEN and CDR2 SYDVKM come from the germline V gene. The CDR3 totals 13 residues.